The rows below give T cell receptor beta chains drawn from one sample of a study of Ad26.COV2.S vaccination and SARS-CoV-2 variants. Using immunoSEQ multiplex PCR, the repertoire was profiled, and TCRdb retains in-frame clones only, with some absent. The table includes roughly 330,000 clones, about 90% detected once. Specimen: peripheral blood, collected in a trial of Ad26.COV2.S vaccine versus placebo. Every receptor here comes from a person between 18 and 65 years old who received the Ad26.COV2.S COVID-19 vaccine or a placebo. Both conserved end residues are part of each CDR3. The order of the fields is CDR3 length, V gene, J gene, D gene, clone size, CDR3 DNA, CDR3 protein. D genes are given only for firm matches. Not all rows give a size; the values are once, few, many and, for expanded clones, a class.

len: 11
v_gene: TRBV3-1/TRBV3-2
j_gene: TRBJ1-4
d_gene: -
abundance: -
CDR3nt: TGTGCCAGCGGTTTTAATGAAAAACTGTTTTTT
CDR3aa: CASGFNEKLFF

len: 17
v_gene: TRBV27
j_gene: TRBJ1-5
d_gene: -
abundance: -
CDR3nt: TGTGCCAGCAGTTTAAACGCGTTAGTGGCGGGGTCTTGGCCCCAGCATTTT
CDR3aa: CASSLNALVAGSWPQHF

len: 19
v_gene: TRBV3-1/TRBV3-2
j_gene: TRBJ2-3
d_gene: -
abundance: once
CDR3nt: TGTGCCAGCAGCCAAGATGGGTCCTGGATTAGAGGTAGCACAGATACGCAGTATTTT
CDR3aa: CASSQDGSWIRGSTDTQYF

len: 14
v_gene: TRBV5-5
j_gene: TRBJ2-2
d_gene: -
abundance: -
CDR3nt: TGTGCCAGCAGCTTGGAGTCGAACACCGGGGAGCTGTTTTTT
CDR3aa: CASSLESNTGELFF

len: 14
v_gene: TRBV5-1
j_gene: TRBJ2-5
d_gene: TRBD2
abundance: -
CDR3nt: TGCGCCAGCAGCTGGGCGGGGGAGAAAGAGACCCAGTACTTC
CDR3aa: CASSWAGEKETQYF

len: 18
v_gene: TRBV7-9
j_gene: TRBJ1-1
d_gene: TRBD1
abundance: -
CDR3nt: TGTGCCAGCAGGGGCGCGCCGGGACAGGCTGATCTGAACACTGAAGCTTTCTTT
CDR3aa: CASRGAPGQADLNTEAFF

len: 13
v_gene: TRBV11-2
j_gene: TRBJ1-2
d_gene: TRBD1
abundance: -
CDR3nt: TGTGCCAGCAGCGCGGACAGGGGCTATGGCTACACCTTC
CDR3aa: CASSADRGYGYTF

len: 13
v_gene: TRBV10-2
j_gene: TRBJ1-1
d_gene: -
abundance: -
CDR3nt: TGCGCCAGCAGTAGCACGGCGAACACTGAAGCTTTCTTT
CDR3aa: CASSSTANTEAFF

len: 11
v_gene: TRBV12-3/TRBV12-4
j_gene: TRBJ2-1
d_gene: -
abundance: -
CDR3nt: TGTGCCAGCAGTTTTTATAGTGAGCAGTTCTTC
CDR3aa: CASSFYSEQFF

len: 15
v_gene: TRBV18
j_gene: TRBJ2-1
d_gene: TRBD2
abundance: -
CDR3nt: TGTGCCAGCTCAGCCACTAGCGGGAGATACAATGAGCAGTTCTTC
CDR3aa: CASSATSGRYNEQFF

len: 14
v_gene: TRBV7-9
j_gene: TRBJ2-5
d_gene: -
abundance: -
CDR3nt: TGTGCCAGCAGCTTAGGCCTTGGGCAAGAGACCCAGTACTTC
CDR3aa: CASSLGLGQETQYF

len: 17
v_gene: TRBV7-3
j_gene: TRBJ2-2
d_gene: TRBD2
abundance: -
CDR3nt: TGTGCCAGCAGCTCGGGACTAGCGGGAGCTGTGGCCGGGGAGCTGTTTTTT
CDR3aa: CASSSGLAGAVAGELFF

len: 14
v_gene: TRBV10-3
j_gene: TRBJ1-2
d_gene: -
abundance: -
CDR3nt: TGTGCCATCAGTGAAGTTTCTAATAACTATGGCTACACCTTC
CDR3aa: CAISEVSNNYGYTF

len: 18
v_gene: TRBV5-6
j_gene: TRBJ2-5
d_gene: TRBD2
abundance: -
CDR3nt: TGTGCCAGCAGCCGACCGGGACTAGCGGTCGCGAGCAAAGAGACCCAGTACTTC
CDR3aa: CASSRPGLAVASKETQYF

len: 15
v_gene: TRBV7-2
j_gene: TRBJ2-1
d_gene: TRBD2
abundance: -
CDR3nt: TGTGCCAGCAGTCTCGGGGGGAACTTATACAATGAGCAGTTCTTC
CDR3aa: CASSLGGNLYNEQFF

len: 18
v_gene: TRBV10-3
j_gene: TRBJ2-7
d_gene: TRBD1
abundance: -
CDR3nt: TGTGCCATCAGTGAGCCGGTGAATGGGGACAGACCGACCTACGAGCAGTACTTC
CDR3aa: CAISEPVNGDRPTYEQYF

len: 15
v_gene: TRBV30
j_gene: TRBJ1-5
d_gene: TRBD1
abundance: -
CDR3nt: TGTGCCTGGAGCCGAGAGGACAGGGGAAATCAGCCCCAGCATTTT
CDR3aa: CAWSREDRGNQPQHF

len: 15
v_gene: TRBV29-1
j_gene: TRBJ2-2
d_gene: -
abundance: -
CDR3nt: TGCAGCGTTATGTTACAGGGTTGGAACACCGGGGAGCTGTTTTTT
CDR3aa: CSVMLQGWNTGELFF

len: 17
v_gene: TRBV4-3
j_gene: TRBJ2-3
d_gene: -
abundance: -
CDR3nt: TGCGCCAGCAGCCAAGACTATAGGGGCTCTAGCACAGATACGCAGTATTTT
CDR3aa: CASSQDYRGSSTDTQYF

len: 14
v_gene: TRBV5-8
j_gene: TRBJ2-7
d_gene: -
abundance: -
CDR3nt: TGTGCCAGCAGCTGGGACGCCCTGAACTACGAGCAGTACTTC
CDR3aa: CASSWDALNYEQYF

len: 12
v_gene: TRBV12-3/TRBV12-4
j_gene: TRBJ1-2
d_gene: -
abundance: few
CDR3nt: TGTGCCAGCAGTGTGGACAGCTATGGCTACACCTTC
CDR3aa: CASSVDSYGYTF

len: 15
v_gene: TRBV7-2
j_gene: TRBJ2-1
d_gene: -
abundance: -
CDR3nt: TGTGCCAGCAGCCCAATTGGAGGATTCTACAATGAGCAGTTCTTC
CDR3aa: CASSPIGGFYNEQFF